This T cell receptor beta chain appears in the sequencing data of a study of control samples from healthy donors and cancer patients. Sequencing used immunoSEQ multiplex PCR; TCRdb keeps in-frame clones, though not all of them. This table has about 180,000 clones, around nine tenths appearing once. This CDR3 spans 14 amino acids. Trimming removed 3 bases from V and 6 bases from J, with 12 bases in between. Germline-derived CDR1 and CDR2 are LGHDT and YNNKEL (reference sequence). The sequence was obtained from a man aged 30 to 45 in good health. Material: blood. V gene TRBV3-1 (or the pseudogene TRBV3-2) combines with J gene TRBJ2-1; possibly TRBD2 for D (5 bases). CDR3 sequence reads: CASSHSDLRNEQFF. CDR3 in DNA: TGTGCCAGCAGCCATTCGGACTTGCGCAATGAGCAGTTCTTC.